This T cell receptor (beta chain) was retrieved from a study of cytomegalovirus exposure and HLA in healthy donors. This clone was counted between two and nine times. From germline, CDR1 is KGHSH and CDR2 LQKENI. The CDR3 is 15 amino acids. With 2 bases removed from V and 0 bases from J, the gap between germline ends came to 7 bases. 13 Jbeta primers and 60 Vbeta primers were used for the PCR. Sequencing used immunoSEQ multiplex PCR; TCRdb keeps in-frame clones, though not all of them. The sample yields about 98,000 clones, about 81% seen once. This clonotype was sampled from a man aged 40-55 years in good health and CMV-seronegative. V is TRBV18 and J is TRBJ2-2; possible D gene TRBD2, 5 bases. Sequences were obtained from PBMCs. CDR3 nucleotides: TGTGCCAGCTCACCAAGGGAGACGAACACCGGGGAGCTGTTTTTT. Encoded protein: CASSPRETNTGELFF. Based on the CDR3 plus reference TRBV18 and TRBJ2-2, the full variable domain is NAGVMQNPRHLVRRRGQEARLRCSPMKGHSHVYWYRQLPEEGLKFMVYLQKENIIDESGMPKERFSAEFPKEGPSILRIQQVVRGDSAAYFCASSPRETNTGELFFGEGSRLTVL.